This TCR beta chain originates from a study of cytomegalovirus exposure and HLA in healthy donors. Both 60 Vbeta primers and 13 Jbeta primers went into the PCR. Data came from immunoSEQ multiplex PCR; TCRdb stores just in-frame clones and leaves some out. This table has 150,000 to 200,000 clones, roughly 78% appearing once. Points on this clone: Its antigen is still unknown.

Findings and caveats of the study: Fewer N-insertions (relative to the 666-donor mean) were reportedly seen in an Asian-associated ancestry cluster in a later analysis. Several of the most significant clusters appeared, in a later analysis, to be linked to common viral pathogens. Cytomegalovirus status was reportedly diagnosed by the classifier with high sensitivity and specificity.

V trimming: 0 bases; J trimming: 2 bases; junction bases outside the gene matches: 2. The CDR3 length is 15 residues. Germline V gives CDR1 SNHLY, CDR2 FYNNEI. The sample consisted of PBMCs. The genes are TRBV2 and TRBJ2-7; 9 positions agree with TRBD1. The clonotype was recovered from a woman between 45 and 60 years old in good health and CMV-seropositive. CDR3 sequence: CASSEAGTGTYEQYF. CDR3 in DNA: TGTGCCAGCAGTGAAGCGGGGACAGGGACCTACGAGCAGTACTTC.